Listed here are 10 T cell receptor beta chains from one sample, sequenced in a study of T cell changes during pregnancy in multiple sclerosis. This table comes from immunoSEQ multiplex PCR, and its TCRdb copy is limited to in-frame clones, with some not included. This sample has 15,000 to 18,000 clones, with roughly four fifths found just once. This specimen consisted of CD8+ T cells from peripheral blood mononuclear cells, obtained after pregnancy. These receptors all stem from a female donor in good health, enrolled as a control in a pregnancy study.

This rearrangement joins TRBV6-5 to TRBJ2-1, with 7 bases aligning to TRBD2. V gave up 6 bases and J gave up 9 bases; unmatched junction bases: 8. In germline, CDR1 is MNHEY, CDR2 SVGAGI. This CDR3 contains 13 residues. Here the CDR3 reads CASRAGLRGEQFF. The CDR3 DNA sequence: TGTGCCAGCAGAGCGGGACTAAGAGGTGAGCAGTTCTTC.

The CDR3 nucleotides read TGTGCCAGCAGCCCTTTCCTGGCGGGAGGTACAGATACGCAGTATTTT. It codes for CASSPFLAGGTDTQYF. The rearrangement links TRBV28 to TRBJ2-3, with 8 bases identical to TRBD2. The CDR3 extends over 16 amino acids. Germline CDR1 reads MDHEN; CDR2 reads SYDVKM. The V gene end was trimmed by 6 bases and the J gene end by 3 bases; junction bases not matched to a gene: 11. The full variable domain, with the rest looked up from reference TRBV28 and TRBJ2-3, is DVKVTQSSRYLVKRTGEKVFLECVQDMDHENMFWYRQDPGLGLRLIYFSYDVKMKEKGDIPEGYSVSREKKERFSLILESASTNQTSMYLCASSPFLAGGTDTQYFGPGTRLTVL.

The chain has TRBV6-6 and TRBJ2-1; 10 nucleotides agree with TRBD2. Looked up from germline, CDR1 is MNHNY and CDR2 is SVGAGI (reference sequence). V shed 2 bases and J 3 bases; nucleotides not matched to a gene: 4. The CDR3 totals 16 residues. CDR3 sequence: CASSYLLAGDYNEQFF. The CDR3 DNA is TGTGCCAGCAGTTACCTGCTAGCGGGAGACTACAATGAGCAGTTCTTC.

This sequence joins TRBV6-4 and TRBJ2-3, with D possibly TRBD2 on 7 matching bases. V lost 3 bases and J lost 4, with 14 bases in between. CDR1 and CDR2 (germline): MRHNA, SNTAGT. The CDR3 contains 15 residues. CDR3 region: CASSEEGGSADTQYF. CDR3 sequence (DNA): TGTGCCAGCAGTGAAGAGGGGGGGTCAGCAGATACGCAGTATTTT.

This chain joins TRBV6-4 and TRBJ2-2; TRBD2 aligns across 7 bases. Germline V gene lookup returns CDR1 MRHNA and CDR2 SNTAGT. The trim removed 4 bases at V and 3 bases at J, leaving 2 bases unmatched. This CDR3 has 14 residues. The chain's CDR3 is CASSAGGDTGELFF. The CDR3 region has the DNA TGTGCCAGCAGTGCGGGGGGAGACACCGGGGAGCTGTTTTTT.

The chain is built from TRBV30 and TRBJ1-3; D unclear. The CDR3 is 14 residues long. The germline V gene encodes CDR1 GTSNPN and CDR2 SVGIG (reference sequence). V gave up 3 bases and J gave up 4 bases, with 13 bases separating them. The CDR3 loop reads CAWRQTRGGNTIYF. DNA of the CDR3: TGTGCCTGGAGACAAACGCGAGGGGGAAACACCATATATTTT.

The chain is built from TRBV19 and TRBJ2-1; TRBD2 is a possible D gene (6 bases). Deletions cut 7 bases from V and 8 bases from J, with 18 bases between. Per the germline V gene, CDR1 is LNHDA and CDR2 is SQIVND (reference sequence). The CDR3 spans 14 residues. The CDR3 nucleotides are TGTGCCAGTACTGTCGGTGGAGGGGCGGATGAGCAGTTCTTC. The encoded protein is CASTVGGGADEQFF.

V and J are TRBV21-1 and TRBJ1-1; the listed D gene, TRBD1, was not tested against the DNA. TRBV21-1 is assigned pseudogene status. CDR3 length: 14 amino acids. The CDR3 DNA sequence: TGTGCCAGCAGCAAAGCGGCAGGGGGCTGTGGGACTTTCTTT. This codes for CASSKAAGGCGTFF.

V is TRBV15 and J is TRBJ2-1; D call uncertain. Germline assignment: CDR1 LNHNV and CDR2 YYDKDF (reference sequence). V lost 1 base and J 0 bases, leaving 13 bases between the germline ends. The CDR3 length is 17 residues. The CDR3 sequence: CATSRARLASSYNEQFF. The CDR3 region has the DNA TGTGCCACCAGCAGAGCGCGACTCGCTAGCTCCTACAATGAGCAGTTCTTC.

This chain joins TRBV6-4 and TRBJ2-3, with D tentatively TRBD1 (6 bases). The germline V gene has CDR1 MRHNA and CDR2 SNTAGT. The CDR3 is 16 residues long. Trimming removed 0 bases from V and 6 bases from J, with 16 bases in between. The CDR3 loop is CASSDSSGRGPDTQYF. For the CDR3, the DNA is TGTGCCAGCAGTGACTCGAGTGGCAGGGGCCCCGATACGCAGTATTTT.